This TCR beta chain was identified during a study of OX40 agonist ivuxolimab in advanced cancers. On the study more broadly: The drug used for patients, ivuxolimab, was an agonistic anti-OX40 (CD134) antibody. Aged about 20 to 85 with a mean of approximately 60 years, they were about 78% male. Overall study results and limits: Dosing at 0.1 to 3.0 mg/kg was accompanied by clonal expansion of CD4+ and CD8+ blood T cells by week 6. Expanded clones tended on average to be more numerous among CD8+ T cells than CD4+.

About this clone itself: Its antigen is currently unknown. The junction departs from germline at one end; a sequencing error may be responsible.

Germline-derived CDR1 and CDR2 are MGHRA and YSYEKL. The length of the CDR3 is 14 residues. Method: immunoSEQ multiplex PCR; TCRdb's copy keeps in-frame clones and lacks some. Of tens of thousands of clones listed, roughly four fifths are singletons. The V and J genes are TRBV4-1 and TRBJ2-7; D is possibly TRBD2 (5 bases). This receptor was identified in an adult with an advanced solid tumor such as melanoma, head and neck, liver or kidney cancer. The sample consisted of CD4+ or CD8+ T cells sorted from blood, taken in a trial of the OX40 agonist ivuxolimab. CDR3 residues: CASSQVGSLAGLDF. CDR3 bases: TGCGCCAGCAGCCAAGTCGGGTCGCTCGCGGGCCTGGACTTC.